The 10 T cell receptor beta chains in this list originate from one sample, sequenced in a study of T cells in localized non-small cell lung cancer. Generated by immunoSEQ multiplex PCR, the TCRdb table keeps only in-frame clones and is missing some. The table includes 50,000 to 75,000 clones, around 90% detected once. The input for sequencing was peripheral blood, taken before any cancer treatment. The receptor source for this set is a man between 40 and 69 years old with stage I squamous cell lung carcinoma.

This chain connects TRBV5-1 to TRBJ1-2; a weak D match, TRBD1 (5 bases). The CDR3 extends over 15 amino acids. Trimming removed 4 bases at V and 4 bases at J, with 17 bases between. The germline CDR1 and CDR2 sequences are SGHRS and YFSETQ. CDR3 sequence reads: CASSPGGGDVYGYTF. CDR3 nucleotide sequence: TGCGCCAGCAGCCCCGGGGGAGGGGACGTCTATGGCTACACCTTC.

CDR3: CASSRDSGRAAEQFF. The CDR3 DNA is TGTGCCAGCAGCCGGGATAGCGGGAGGGCCGCAGAGCAGTTCTTC. J is TRBJ2-1 and V is TRBV14; TRBD2 matches at 11 bases. The CDR3 has 15 residues. Germline assignment: CDR1 SGHDN and CDR2 FVKESK. V lost 4 bases to trimming and J lost 10 bases; unmatched junction nucleotides: 9.

The CDR3 protein is CASSIGQGASNEKLFF. The CDR3, as DNA: TGTGCCAGCAGTATCGGACAGGGGGCTAGTAATGAAAAACTGTTTTTT. The chain carries TRBV28 and TRBJ1-4; TRBD1 matches at 11 bases. The trim removed 5 bases at V and 4 bases at J, leaving 6 bases unmatched. Germline CDR1 reads MDHEN; CDR2 reads SYDVKM. CDR3 length: 16 residues.

This chain links TRBV27 with TRBJ2-7; 10 bases align to TRBD1. The trim removed 2 bases at V and 3 bases at J, leaving 1 base unmatched. This CDR3 has 14 amino acids. Germline CDR1 reads MNHEY; CDR2 reads SMNVEV (reference sequence). The DNA of the CDR3 is TGTGCCAGCAGTTTAAGGGACAGGGGCTACGAGCAGTACTTC. Translated, it gives CASSLRDRGYEQYF.

This clone was seen once. The chain combines TRBV7-8 with TRBJ2-2; D remains ambiguous. The ends were cut back, 2 bases at V and 0 bases at J, with 4 bases in the middle. The germline V gene encodes CDR1 SGHVS and CDR2 FQNEAQ. The CDR3 has 14 residues. CDR3 nucleotide sequence: TGTGCCAGCAGCTTACCGTCGAACACCGGGGAGCTGTTTTTT. Its protein product is CASSLPSNTGELFF.

The J gene is TRBJ2-5, the V gene TRBV5-8; TRBD1 matches at 11 bases. The CDR3 is 17 amino acids. Trimming cost V 4 bases and J 2 bases; bases outside gene matches: 10. CDR1 is SGHTS and CDR2 is YDEGEE in the germline V gene. In nucleotides, the CDR3 is TGTGCCAGCAGCCGAGTTTACGGACAGGGGGCACAAGAGACCCAGTACTTC. Amino acids: CASSRVYGQGAQETQYF.

This clone was counted once. The genes are TRBV11-2 and TRBJ1-1; D gene ambiguous. From germline, CDR1 is SGHAT and CDR2 FQNNGV. V lost 1 base and J lost 4, with 10 bases in between. This CDR3 contains 14 residues. The CDR3 DNA is TGTGCCAGCAGCTTAGCCGCCGGACGCACTGAAGCTTTCTTT. It encodes CASSLAAGRTEAFF.

This chain joins TRBV19 and TRBJ1-5, with 7 bases aligning to TRBD1. Germline V CDR1 and CDR2: LNHDA, SQIVND (reference sequence). The CDR3 runs to 21 residues. The V gene end was trimmed by 5 bases and the J gene end by 0 bases; junction bases not matched to a gene: 22. The CDR3 coding sequence is TGTGCCAGTAGTGGAAGAAGGGGGCGGGCCGGGGTTGACGGTAGCAATCAGCCCCAGCATTTT. It codes for CASSGRRGRAGVDGSNQPQHF.

A remark on this clone: Other DNA sequences in the sample encode the same CDR3. J is TRBJ2-7 and V is TRBV30; 9 bases map to TRBD1. Germline values: CDR1 GTSNPN, CDR2 SVGIG (reference sequence). The CDR3 totals 15 residues. J lost 0 bases, V lost 4 bases, and 7 bases had no gene match. CDR3 sequence (DNA): TGTGCCTGGAAACCGGGACAGGGTTACTCCTACGAGCAGTACTTC. Translating gives CAWKPGQGYSYEQYF. The variable domain in full, with the rest retrieved from reference TRBV30 and TRBJ2-7, is SQTIHQWPATLVQPVGSPLSLECTVEGTSNPNLYWYRQAAGRGLQLLFYSVGIGQISSEVPQNLSASRPQDRQFILSSKKLLLSDSGFYLCAWKPGQGYSYEQYFGPGTRLTVT.

V gene TRBV5-4 combines with J gene TRBJ2-7, with 10 positions matching TRBD1. CDR1 SGHNT and CDR2 YYREEE come from the germline V gene (reference sequence). The CDR3 extends over 14 amino acids. The V segment lost 2 bases and the J segment 5 bases; nucleotides outside the gene matches: 4. The chain's CDR3 is CASSFGDRGHEQYF. The CDR3 DNA is TGTGCCAGCAGCTTTGGGGACAGGGGCCACGAGCAGTACTTC.